Shown below are 2 T cell receptor beta chains from a single sample sequenced in a study of T cells in Graves' hyperthyroidism and ophthalmopathy. Amplified TCR beta CDR3 regions came from RNA transcripts. During a first-round RT-PCR of the TCR CDR3, the HTBI primer set was used. Using its own MiXCR run on the multiplex PCR reads, TCRdb lists one record per CDR3 protein. Of fewer than 400,000 distinct CDR3 sequences listed, less than 20% are singletons. Sequenced input: blood. The receptor set was obtained from a woman aged 18-29 years with Graves' hyperthyroidism that later progressed to Graves' ophthalmopathy.

The chain's CDR3 is CASSLGSAGGAGANVLTF. The CDR3 DNA reads TGTGCCAGCAGTTTAGGTAGCGCGGGGGGGGCTGGGGCCAACGTCCTGACTTTC. The V gene is TRBV28, the J gene TRBJ2-6; TRBD2 aligns across 9 bases. Per germline, CDR1 MDHEN and CDR2 SYDVKM. Losses at the gene ends were 2 bases for V and 2 bases for J; bases not matched to a gene: 7. The CDR3 runs 18 residues.

There are a few counts of this clonotype. The rearrangement joins TRBV15 to TRBJ2-2; D gene unclear. CDR3 length: 15 amino acids. From germline, CDR1 is LNHNV and CDR2 YYDKDF (reference sequence). V dropped 1 base and J dropped 7 bases, with 13 bases sitting between them. The CDR3 coding sequence is TGTGCCACCAGCAGAGGAATGGCGAGGCACGGGGAGCTGTTTTTT. This codes for CATSRGMARHGELFF.